This TCR beta chain was identified in a study of blood T cell repertoires in COVID-19. Profiling relied on immunoSEQ multiplex PCR, and the TCRdb table lists in-frame clones only, not all of them. The sample lists roughly 17,000 clones, around 92% occurring once. This receptor was taken from a human donor in a cohort sampled during active COVID-19. The specimen sequenced was peripheral blood.

The CDR3 loop reads CASSFRNQPQHF. CDR3 bases: TGTGCCAGCAGTTTCAGAAATCAGCCCCAGCATTTT. This sequence joins TRBV27 and TRBJ1-5; no clear D gene. Deletions cut 3 bases from V and 4 bases from J, with 4 bases between. Germline assignment: CDR1 MNHEY and CDR2 SMNVEV (reference sequence). The CDR3 has 12 residues.